The next 17 T cell receptor beta chains were all read from a single sample in a study of blood T cell repertoires in COVID-19. TCRdb keeps only in-frame clones here, not all; method: immunoSEQ multiplex PCR. In the table there are about 130,000 clones, roughly three quarters of which are singletons. The sequencing sample was made of peripheral blood. The receptors come from a man aged 35 to 55 with active or convalescent COVID-19.

This clone was found once. The CDR3 loop reads CASSLDAANRGYTF. In nucleotides, the CDR3 is TGTGCCAGCAGCTTAGACGCGGCAAATAGAGGCTACACCTTC. This rearrangement joins TRBV7-2 to TRBJ1-2, with unresolved D. The CDR3 covers 14 residues. The V end was cut by 1 base, the J end by 8 bases, with 14 bases between. Germline V gene data show CDR1 as SGHTA and CDR2 as FQGNSA. Full variable domain (missing parts from reference TRBV7-2 and TRBJ1-2): GAGVSQSPSNKVTEKGKDVELRCDPISGHTALYWYRQSLGQGLEFLIYFQGNSAPDKSGLPSDRFSAERTGGSVSTLTIQRTQQEDSAVYLCASSLDAANRGYTFGSGTRLTVV.

V is TRBV5-6 and J is TRBJ1-5; weak D call: TRBD1 (6 bases). The CDR3 runs to 15 residues. Germline values: CDR1 SGHDT, CDR2 YYEEEE. Trimming removed 3 bases at V and 3 bases at J, with 13 bases between. Here the CDR3 DNA reads TGTGCCAGCAGCTGGGGAACAGGGATCAATCAGCCCCAGCATTTT. Translation gives CASSWGTGINQPQHF.

The genes are TRBV6-5 and TRBJ2-7; 10 bases are shared with TRBD1. Germline V gene sequence: CDR1 MNHEY, CDR2 SVGAGI. This CDR3 has 15 amino acids. After removal of 2 bases from V and 5 bases from J, the junction contained 6 bases not matched to a gene. CDR3 loop: CASSYGGTGVHEQYF. CDR3 DNA sequence: TGTGCCAGCAGTTACGGAGGGACAGGGGTCCACGAGCAGTACTTC.

The chain employs TRBV27 and TRBJ1-5, with D tentatively TRBD1 (5 bases). The CDR3 length is 14 residues. Germline V CDR1 and CDR2: MNHEY, SMNVEV (reference sequence). Trimming shortened V by 7 bases and J by 0 bases, and 10 bases separated the two germline ends. This chain's CDR3 is CASNQGLSNQPQHF. The CDR3 nucleotides are TGTGCCAGCAACCAGGGACTTAGCAATCAGCCCCAGCATTTT.

The V gene is TRBV7-2, the J gene TRBJ1-1, with D possibly matching TRBD1 (6 bases). This CDR3 has 12 amino acids. The V end lost 5 bases, the J end lost 11 bases, and 15 bases lay between the germline ends. The germline CDR1 and CDR2 sequences are SGHTA and FQGNSA. CDR3 sequence: CASSALQGRAFF. The CDR3, as DNA: TGTGCCAGCAGCGCCTTACAGGGTCGGGCTTTCTTT.

DNA for the CDR3: TGTGCTAGTGGCCTCGGACACGACACCGGGGAGCTGTTTTTT. It is translated as CASGLGHDTGELFF. The rearrangement uses TRBV12-5 and TRBJ2-2; possibly TRBD1 for D (5 bases). In germline, CDR1 is LGHNT, CDR2 FRNRAP. V gave up 6 bases and J gave up 3 bases, with 11 bases separating them. The CDR3 loop spans 14 amino acids.

The chain has TRBV2 and TRBJ1-3; D unclear. Trimming stripped 5 bases from V and 0 bases from J, with 17 bases between. CDR3 size: 17 residues. The germline gives CDR1 SNHLY, CDR2 FYNNEI. CDR3 coding DNA: TGTGCCAGCAGTCCAGTAGCCGGCCTCCTCTCTGGAAACACCATATATTTT. Amino acid sequence: CASSPVAGLLSGNTIYF.

V gene TRBV15 combines with J gene TRBJ1-5; 8 nucleotides match TRBD1. J lost 6 bases, V lost 3 bases, and 4 bases had no gene match. The CDR3 loop spans 14 amino acids. Germline values: CDR1 LNHNV, CDR2 YYDKDF (reference sequence). The CDR3 loop is CATSRQGASQPQHF. As DNA, the CDR3 is TGTGCCACCAGCAGGCAGGGGGCGAGTCAGCCCCAGCATTTT.

The chain carries TRBV29-1 and TRBJ2-3, with a possible D match to TRBD2 (6 bases). V gave up 0 bases and J gave up 9 bases, with 19 bases separating them. The germline V gene has CDR1 SQVTM and CDR2 ANQGSEA. The CDR3 loop spans 15 amino acids. CDR3 coding DNA: TGCAGCGTTGAAGATCCTGGGCCGGGGGTGAGGACGCAGTATTTT. Translation gives CSVEDPGPGVRTQYF.

This clone was observed a few times. This sequence joins TRBV9 and TRBJ1-6; a possible D gene is TRBD1 (5 bases). Germline lookup yields CDR1 SGDLS and CDR2 YYNGEE. The germline V and J ends were trimmed by 0 bases and 6 bases, with 10 bases remaining between them. This CDR3 comprises 15 residues. The CDR3 reads CASSVGPGRNSPLHF. The CDR3, as DNA: TGTGCCAGCAGCGTAGGGCCAGGGCGTAATTCACCCCTCCACTTT.

This chain connects TRBV30 to TRBJ1-5; D might be TRBD1 (5 bases). V was cut by 1 base and J by 6 bases, with 13 bases left in between. Looked up from germline, CDR1 is GTSNPN and CDR2 is SVGIG (reference sequence). This CDR3 has 14 residues. The CDR3 DNA sequence: TGTGCCTGGAGTGGGGCGGGGGGGACTCAGCCCCAGCATTTT. It specifies CAWSGAGGTQPQHF.

This chain links TRBV7-2 with TRBJ2-2; 10 bases agree with TRBD2. CDR3 length: 15 residues. The germline gives CDR1 SGHTA, CDR2 FQGNSA. V lost 5 bases and J lost 7; bases outside the gene matches: 7. This CDR3 is CASSPRTSGGGELFF. CDR3 DNA: TGTGCCAGCAGCCCAAGGACTAGCGGAGGCGGGGAGCTGTTTTTT.

V is TRBV19 and J is TRBJ1-1; no clear D. The CDR3 spans 14 residues. Between the trimmed V and J ends, which lost 3 bases and 4 bases, there was a span of 12 bases. Germline loops: CDR1 LNHDA, CDR2 SQIVND (reference sequence). The CDR3 DNA sequence: TGTGCCAGTAGTATTTCGGGAGGAAGCACTGAAGCTTTCTTT. Its protein is CASSISGGSTEAFF.

The chain employs TRBV5-1 and TRBJ1-2; TRBD1 is a possible D gene (6 bases). The CDR3 consists of 15 residues. Trimming removed 0 bases from V and 3 bases from J, with 12 bases in between. CDR1 is SGHRS, CDR2 YFSETQ, per germline. Here the CDR3 DNA reads TGCGCCAGCAGCTTGGTTTACAGGGTTGACTATGGCTACACCTTC. Its protein is CASSLVYRVDYGYTF.

This CDR3 is CASSPLSVDYGYTF. For the CDR3, the DNA is TGTGCCAGCAGCCCCCTGTCGGTTGACTATGGCTACACCTTC. This chain connects TRBV7-9 to TRBJ1-2; D not resolved. Germline assignment: CDR1 SEHNR and CDR2 FQNEAQ (reference sequence). The CDR3 contains 14 residues. The ends were cut back, 5 bases at V and 3 bases at J, with 13 bases in the middle. Full variable domain (outside the CDR3, taken from reference TRBV7-9 and TRBJ1-2): DTGVSQNPRHKITKRGQNVTFRCDPISEHNRLYWYRQTLGQGPEFLTYFQNEAQLEKSRLLSDRFSAERPKGSFSTLEIQRTEQGDSAMYLCASSPLSVDYGYTFGSGTRLTVV.

V is TRBV28 and J is TRBJ2-1; D is undetermined. CDR3 length equals 11 residues. V was clipped by 3 bases and J by 10 bases, with 7 bases between them. The germline V gene encodes CDR1 MDHEN and CDR2 SYDVKM. DNA of the CDR3: TGTGCCAGCAGTTTCGGTCCAGAGCAGTTCTTC. Amino acids: CASSFGPEQFF.

V and J are TRBV9 and TRBJ2-7; D is perhaps TRBD2 (6 bases). CDR1 SGDLS and CDR2 YYNGEE come from the germline V gene. The germline V and J ends were trimmed by 4 bases and 5 bases, with 13 bases remaining between them. This CDR3 region has 13 residues. The CDR3 nucleotides are TGTGCCAGCAGCCCGGGGGTCGTGGACGAGCAGTACTTC. Its translation: CASSPGVVDEQYF.